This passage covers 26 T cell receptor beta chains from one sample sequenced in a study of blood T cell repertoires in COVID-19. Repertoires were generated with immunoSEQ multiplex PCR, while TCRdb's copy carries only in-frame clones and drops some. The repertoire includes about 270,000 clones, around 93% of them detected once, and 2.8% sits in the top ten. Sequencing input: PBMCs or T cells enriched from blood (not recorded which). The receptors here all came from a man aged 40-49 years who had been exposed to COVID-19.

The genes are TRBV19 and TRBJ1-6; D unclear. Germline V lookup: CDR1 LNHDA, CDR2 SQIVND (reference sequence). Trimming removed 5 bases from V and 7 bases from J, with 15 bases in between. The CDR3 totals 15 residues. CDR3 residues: CASSPEGQRNSPLHF. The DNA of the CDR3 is TGTGCCAGTAGTCCCGAGGGTCAGCGGAATTCACCCCTCCACTTT. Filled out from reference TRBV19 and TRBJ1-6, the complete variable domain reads DGGITQSPKYLFRKEGQNVTLSCEQNLNHDAMYWYRQDPGQGLRLIYYSQIVNDFQKGDIAEGYSVSREKKESFPLTVTSAQKNPTAFYLCASSPEGQRNSPLHFGNGTRLTVT.

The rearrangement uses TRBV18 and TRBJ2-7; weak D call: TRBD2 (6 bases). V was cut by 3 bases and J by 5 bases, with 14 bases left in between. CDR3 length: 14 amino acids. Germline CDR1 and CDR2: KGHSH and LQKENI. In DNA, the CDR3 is TGTGCCAGCTCACCTACCGGGAGAGTCCACGAGCAGTACTTC. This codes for CASSPTGRVHEQYF.

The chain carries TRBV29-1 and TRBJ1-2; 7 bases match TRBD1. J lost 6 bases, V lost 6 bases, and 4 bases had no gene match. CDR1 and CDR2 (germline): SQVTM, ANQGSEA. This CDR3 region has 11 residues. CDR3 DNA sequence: TGCAGCGTACCTACAGGGGATGGCTACACCTTC. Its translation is CSVPTGDGYTF.

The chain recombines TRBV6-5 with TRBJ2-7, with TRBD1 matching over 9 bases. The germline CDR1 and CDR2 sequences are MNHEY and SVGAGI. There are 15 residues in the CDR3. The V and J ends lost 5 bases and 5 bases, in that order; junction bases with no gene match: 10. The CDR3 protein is CASSPQQGASDEQYF. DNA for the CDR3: TGTGCCAGCAGTCCCCAACAGGGGGCTAGCGACGAGCAGTACTTC.

CDR3 protein: CASSVSGLAEAFF. DNA of the CDR3: TGTGCCAGCAGCGTTTCAGGGCTTGCTGAAGCTTTCTTT. This sequence joins TRBV9 and TRBJ1-1; the D gene is possibly TRBD1 (5 bases). Trimming removed 2 bases at V and 6 bases at J, with 11 bases between. This CDR3 is built from 13 residues. The V gene's germline CDR1 is SGDLS and CDR2 YYNGEE.

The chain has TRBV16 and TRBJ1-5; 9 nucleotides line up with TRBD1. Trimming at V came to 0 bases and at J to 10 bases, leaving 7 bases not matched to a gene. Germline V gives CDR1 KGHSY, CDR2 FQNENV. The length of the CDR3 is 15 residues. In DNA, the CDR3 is TGTGCCAGCAGCCAATCGGGGGACAGGGTTAACCCCCAGCATTTT. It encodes CASSQSGDRVNPQHF.

CDR3 protein: CASSRRDPNEKLFF. CDR3 DNA: TGTGCCAGTAGTCGCAGGGATCCTAATGAAAAACTGTTTTTT. The chain couples TRBV19 to TRBJ1-4; possibly TRBD1 for D (5 bases). In germline, CDR1 is LNHDA, CDR2 SQIVND (reference sequence). Trimming removed 5 bases from V and 3 bases from J, with 10 bases in between. The CDR3 has 14 residues.

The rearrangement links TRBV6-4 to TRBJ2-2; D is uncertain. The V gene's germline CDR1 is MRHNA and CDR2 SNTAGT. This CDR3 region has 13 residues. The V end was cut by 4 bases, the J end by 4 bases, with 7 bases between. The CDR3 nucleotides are TGTGCCAGCAGTGGAGAGGTCACCGGGGAGCTGTTTTTT. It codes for CASSGEVTGELFF.

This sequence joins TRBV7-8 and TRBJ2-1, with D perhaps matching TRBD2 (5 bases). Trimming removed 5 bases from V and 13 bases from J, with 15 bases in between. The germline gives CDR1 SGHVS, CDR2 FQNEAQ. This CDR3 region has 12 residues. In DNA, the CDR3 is TGTGCCAGCAGCGGCAATAGCGTAGAACAGTTCTTC. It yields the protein CASSGNSVEQFF.

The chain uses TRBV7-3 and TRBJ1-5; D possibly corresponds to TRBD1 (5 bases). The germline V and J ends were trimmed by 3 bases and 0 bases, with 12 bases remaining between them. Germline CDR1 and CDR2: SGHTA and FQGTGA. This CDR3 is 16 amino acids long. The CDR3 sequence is CASSFPQGYSNQPQHF. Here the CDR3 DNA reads TGTGCCAGCAGCTTCCCCCAGGGCTATAGCAATCAGCCCCAGCATTTT.

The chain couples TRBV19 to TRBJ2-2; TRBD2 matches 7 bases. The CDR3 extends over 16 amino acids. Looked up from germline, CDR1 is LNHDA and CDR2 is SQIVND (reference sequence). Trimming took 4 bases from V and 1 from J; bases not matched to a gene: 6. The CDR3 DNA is TGTGCCAGTAGTAAACGGGCTAGCGGGAACACCGGGGAGCTGTTTTTT. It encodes CASSKRASGNTGELFF.

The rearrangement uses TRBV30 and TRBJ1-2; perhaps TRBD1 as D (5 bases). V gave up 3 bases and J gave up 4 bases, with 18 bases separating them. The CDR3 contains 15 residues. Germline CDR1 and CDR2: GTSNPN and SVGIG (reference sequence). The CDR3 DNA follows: TGTGCCTGGAGGCGTAGGGCAGACGGGGGCTATGGCTACACCTTC. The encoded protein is CAWRRRADGGYGYTF.

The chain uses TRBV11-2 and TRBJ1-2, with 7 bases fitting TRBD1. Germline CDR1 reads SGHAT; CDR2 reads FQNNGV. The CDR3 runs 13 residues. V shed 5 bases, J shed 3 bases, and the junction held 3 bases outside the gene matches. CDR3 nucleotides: TGTGCCAGCAGCCTTGACAGGGACTATGGCTACACCTTC. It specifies CASSLDRDYGYTF.

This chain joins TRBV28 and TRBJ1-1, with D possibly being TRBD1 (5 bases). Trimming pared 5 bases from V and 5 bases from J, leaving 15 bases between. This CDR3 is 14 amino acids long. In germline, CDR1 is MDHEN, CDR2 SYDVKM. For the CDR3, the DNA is TGTGCCAGCAGTCCCCCGAGCCGGGGGACTGAAGCTTTCTTT. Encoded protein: CASSPPSRGTEAFF.

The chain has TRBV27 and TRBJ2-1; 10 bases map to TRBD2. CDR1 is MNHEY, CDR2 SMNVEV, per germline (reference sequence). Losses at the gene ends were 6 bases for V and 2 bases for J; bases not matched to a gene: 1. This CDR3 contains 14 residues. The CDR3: CASSTSGTYNEQFF. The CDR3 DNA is TGTGCCAGCAGCACTAGCGGGACCTACAATGAGCAGTTCTTC.

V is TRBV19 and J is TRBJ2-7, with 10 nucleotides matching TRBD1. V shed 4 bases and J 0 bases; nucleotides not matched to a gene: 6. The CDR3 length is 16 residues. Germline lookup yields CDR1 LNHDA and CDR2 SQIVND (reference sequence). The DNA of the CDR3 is TGTGCCAGTAGTACACGCGGACAGGGGGTCTCCTACGAGCAGTACTTC. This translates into CASSTRGQGVSYEQYF.

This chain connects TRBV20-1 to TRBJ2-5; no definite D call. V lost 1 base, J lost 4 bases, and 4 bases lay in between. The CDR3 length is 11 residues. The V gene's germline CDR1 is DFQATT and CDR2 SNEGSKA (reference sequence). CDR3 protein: CSARAGETQYF. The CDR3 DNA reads TGCAGTGCTAGAGCGGGAGAGACCCAGTACTTC.

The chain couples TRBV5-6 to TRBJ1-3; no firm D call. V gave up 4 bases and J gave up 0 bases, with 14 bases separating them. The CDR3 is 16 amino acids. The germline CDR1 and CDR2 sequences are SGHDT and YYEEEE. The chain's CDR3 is CASSALGYPSGNTIYF. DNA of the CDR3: TGTGCCAGCAGCGCGCTAGGATACCCCTCTGGAAACACCATATATTTT.

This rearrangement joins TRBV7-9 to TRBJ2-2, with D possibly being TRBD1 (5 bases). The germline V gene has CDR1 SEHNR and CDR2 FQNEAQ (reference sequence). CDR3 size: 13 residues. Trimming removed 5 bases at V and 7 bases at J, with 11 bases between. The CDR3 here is CASSQTENGELFF. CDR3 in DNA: TGTGCCAGCAGCCAGACAGAAAACGGGGAGCTGTTTTTT.

The CDR3 spells CASSSLDTLSYEQYF. In nucleotides, the CDR3 is TGTGCCAGCAGTTCCTTAGACACTCTCTCCTACGAGCAGTACTTC. The rearrangement uses TRBV27 and TRBJ2-7; no firm D call. Deletions cut 4 bases from V and 0 bases from J, with 13 bases between. This CDR3 is built from 15 residues. Germline CDR1 is MNHEY and CDR2 is SMNVEV (reference sequence).

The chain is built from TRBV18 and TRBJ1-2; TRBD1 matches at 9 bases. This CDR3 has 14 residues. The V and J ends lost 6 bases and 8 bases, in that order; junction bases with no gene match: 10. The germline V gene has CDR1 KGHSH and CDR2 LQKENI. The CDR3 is CASSPSWTGAGYTF. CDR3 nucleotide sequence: TGTGCCAGCTCCCCTAGCTGGACAGGGGCGGGCTACACCTTC.

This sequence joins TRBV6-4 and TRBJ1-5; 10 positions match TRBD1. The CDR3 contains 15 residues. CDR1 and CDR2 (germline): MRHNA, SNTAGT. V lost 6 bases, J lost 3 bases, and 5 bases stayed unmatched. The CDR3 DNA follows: TGTGCCAGCAGCCGGACAGGGGGATTCAATCAGCCCCAGCATTTT. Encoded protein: CASSRTGGFNQPQHF.

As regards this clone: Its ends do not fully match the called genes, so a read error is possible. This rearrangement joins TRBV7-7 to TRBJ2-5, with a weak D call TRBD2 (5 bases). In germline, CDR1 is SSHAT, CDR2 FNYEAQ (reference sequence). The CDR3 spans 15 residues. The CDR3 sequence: CASSLVLEGIETQYF. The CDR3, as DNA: TGTGCTAGCAGCTTAGTTCTTGAGGGAATAGAGACCCAGTACTTC.

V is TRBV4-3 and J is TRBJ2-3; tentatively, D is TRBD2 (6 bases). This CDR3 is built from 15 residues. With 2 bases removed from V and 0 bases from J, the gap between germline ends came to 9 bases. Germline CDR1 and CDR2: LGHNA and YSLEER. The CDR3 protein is CASSQLAASTDTQYF. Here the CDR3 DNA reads TGCGCCAGCAGCCAATTAGCGGCTAGCACAGATACGCAGTATTTT.

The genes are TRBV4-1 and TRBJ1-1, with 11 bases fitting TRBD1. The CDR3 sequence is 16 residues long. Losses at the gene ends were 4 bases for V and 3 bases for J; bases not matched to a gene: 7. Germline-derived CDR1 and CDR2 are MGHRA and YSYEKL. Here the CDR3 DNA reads TGCGCCAGCAGCCCTATTCCGGGACAGGGGGACACTGAAGCTTTCTTT. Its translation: CASSPIPGQGDTEAFF.

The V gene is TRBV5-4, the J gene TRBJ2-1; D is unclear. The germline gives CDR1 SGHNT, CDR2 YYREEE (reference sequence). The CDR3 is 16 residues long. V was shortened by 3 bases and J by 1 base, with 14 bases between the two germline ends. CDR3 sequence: CASSSLGGHSYNEQFF. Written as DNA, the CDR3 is TGTGCCAGCAGCTCCCTCGGCGGCCATTCCTACAATGAGCAGTTCTTC. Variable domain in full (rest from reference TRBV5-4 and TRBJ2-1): ETGVTQSPTHLIKTRGQQVTLRCSSQSGHNTVSWYQQALGQGPQFIFQYYREEENGRGNFPPRFSGLQFPNYSSELNVNALELDDSALYLCASSSLGGHSYNEQFFGPGTRLTVL.